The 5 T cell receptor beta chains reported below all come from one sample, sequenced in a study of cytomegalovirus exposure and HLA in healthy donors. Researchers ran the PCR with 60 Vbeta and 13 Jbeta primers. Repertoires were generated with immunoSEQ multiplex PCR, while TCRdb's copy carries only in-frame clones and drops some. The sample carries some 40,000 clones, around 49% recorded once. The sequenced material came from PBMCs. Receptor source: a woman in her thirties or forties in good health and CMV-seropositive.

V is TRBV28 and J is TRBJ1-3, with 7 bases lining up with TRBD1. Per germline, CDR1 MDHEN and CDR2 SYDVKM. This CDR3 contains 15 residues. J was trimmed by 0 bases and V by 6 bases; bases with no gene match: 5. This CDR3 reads CASRIQGNSGNTIYF. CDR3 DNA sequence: TGTGCCAGCAGGATACAGGGGAACTCTGGAAACACCATATATTTT.

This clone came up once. The CDR3 is CASSWDRGDTEAFF. DNA of the CDR3: TGTGCCAGCAGCTGGGACAGGGGGGACACTGAAGCTTTCTTT. This rearrangement joins TRBV5-4 to TRBJ1-1, with 11 positions matching TRBD1. Germline V gene data show CDR1 as SGHNT and CDR2 as YYREEE (reference sequence). This CDR3 has 14 residues. V shed 3 bases, J shed 3 bases, and the junction held 1 base outside the gene matches.

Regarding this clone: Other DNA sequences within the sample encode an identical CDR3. The CDR3: CSVAQGANYGYTF. The DNA of the CDR3 is TGCAGCGTTGCCCAGGGGGCGAACTATGGCTACACCTTC. The chain joins TRBV29-1 to TRBJ1-2; TRBD1 matches 8 bases. V dropped 4 bases and J dropped 2; count of bases not matched to a gene: 3. Looked up from germline, CDR1 is SQVTM and CDR2 is ANQGSEA. This CDR3 is built from 13 residues.

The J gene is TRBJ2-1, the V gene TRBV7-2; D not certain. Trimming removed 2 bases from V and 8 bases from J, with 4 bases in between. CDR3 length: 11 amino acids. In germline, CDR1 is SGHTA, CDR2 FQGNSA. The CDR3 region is CASSLYHEQFF. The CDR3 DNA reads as TGTGCCAGCAGCTTATATCATGAGCAGTTCTTC. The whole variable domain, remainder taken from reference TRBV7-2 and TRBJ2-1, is GAGVSQSPSNKVTEKGKDVELRCDPISGHTALYWYRQSLGQGLEFLIYFQGNSAPDKSGLPSDRFSAERTGGSVSTLTIQRTQQEDSAVYLCASSLYHEQFFGPGTRLTVL.

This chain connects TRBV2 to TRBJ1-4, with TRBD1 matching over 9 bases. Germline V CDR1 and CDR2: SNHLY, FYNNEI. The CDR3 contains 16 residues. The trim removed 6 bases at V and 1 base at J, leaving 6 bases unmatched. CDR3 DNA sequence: TGTGCCAGCAGAGAGACAGGGGGTAGAACTAATGAAAAACTGTTTTTT. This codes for CASRETGGRTNEKLFF.